These T cell receptor beta chains were read from a single sample in a study of blood T cell repertoires in COVID-19. Assay: immunoSEQ multiplex PCR; the TCRdb copy retains only in-frame clones and omits some. The repertoire holds about 220,000 clones, with roughly 79% as singletons. Sample: PBMCs or T cells enriched from blood (not recorded which). Receptors originate from a man in his forties who had recovered from COVID-19. Each CDR3 is given with its conserved first and last residue. D genes are given only for firm matches. Not every row has a clone size; where given, it reads once, few, many or a size class.

-,TRBJ2-5,-,TRBV28,TGTGCCAGCACTCTCCCCCGGGGGGCGAAGCAAGAGACCCAGTACTTC,CASTLPRGAKQETQYF
-,TRBJ2-2,-,TRBV5-4,TGTGCCAGCAGCTCCGGGGGAGGACAGAACACCGGGGAGCTGTTTTTT,CASSSGGGQNTGELFF
-,TRBJ1-2,-,TRBV9,TGTGCCAGCAGCCCGGTCGGCGGTGGCTACACCTTC,CASSPVGGGYTF
-,TRBJ1-5,-,TRBV2,TGTGCCAGCAGTGAAGGACTTAATCAGCCCCAGCATTTT,CASSEGLNQPQHF
-,TRBJ2-5,once,TRBV29-1,TGCAGCGGGGGGCGGGGCGGAGAGACCCAGTACTTC,CSGGRGGETQYF
TRBD2,TRBJ2-3,-,TRBV5-1,TGCGCCAGCAGCTTGGAGGGCGGGAGGAGCACAGATACGCAGTATTTT,CASSLEGGRSTDTQYF
TRBD2,TRBJ2-2,-,TRBV10-2,TGCGCCAGCAGTGTTCAGCGGGAGTTATCCGGGGAGCTGTTTTTT,CASSVQRELSGELFF
-,TRBJ1-4,-,TRBV5-4,TGTGCCAGCAGCCCGGGGGGTGGCGGTTCTAATGAAAAACTGTTTTTT,CASSPGGGGSNEKLFF
-,TRBJ1-3,-,TRBV3-1/TRBV3-2,TGTGCCAGCAGCCAAGATCTTGCCAGGGCTGGTGGAAACACCATATATTTT,CASSQDLARAGGNTIYF
-,TRBJ1-6,-,TRBV21-1,TGTGCCAGCAGCAAAGGGCGCCGGGATAATTCACCCCTCCACTTT,CASSKGRRDNSPLHF
-,TRBJ2-1,-,TRBV18,TGTGCCAGCTCGCCCCCGGGGAGATACAATGAGCAGTTCTTC,CASSPPGRYNEQFF
-,TRBJ2-3,-,TRBV5-1,TGCGCCAGCAGCATGACAGGCCAGCCAGATACGCAGTATTTT,CASSMTGQPDTQYF
TRBD1,TRBJ1-1,few,TRBV7-9,TGTGCCAGCAGCGGCGAAGACAGGGGGAGTGGCGGTACTGAAGCTTTCTTT,CASSGEDRGSGGTEAFF
-,TRBJ1-6,-,TRBV6-1,TGTGCCAGCAGTGACAGGGTTAATTCACCCCTCCACTTT,CASSDRVNSPLHF
-,TRBJ1-2,once,TRBV29-1,TGCATGACAGATGGCTACACCTTC,CMTDGYTF
TRBD1,TRBJ1-5,-,TRBV19,TGTGCCAGTAGTACCCCGGGACAGGGGTCGAATCAGCCCCAGCATTTT,CASSTPGQGSNQPQHF
TRBD1,TRBJ1-4,-,TRBV10-3,TGTGCCAGCTACAGGGGAGCTAATGAAAAACTGTTTTTT,CASYRGANEKLFF
-,TRBJ1-3,few,TRBV20-1,TGCAGTGCTAGTGGGCCGGGGGGCACCATATATTTT,CSASGPGGTIYF
-,TRBJ1-2,-,TRBV28,TGTGCCAGCAGTTTATTGGGGGGGGACTATGGCTACACCTTC,CASSLLGGDYGYTF
-,TRBJ2-7,-,TRBV18,TGTGCCAGCTCACCATTAGCCGGGACTGTTGGGTACGAGCAGTACTTC,CASSPLAGTVGYEQYF
TRBD1,TRBJ2-3,-,TRBV7-8,TGTGCCAGCAGCCCTGGACAGGGTGGGGATACGCAGTATTTT,CASSPGQGGDTQYF
-,TRBJ1-6,-,TRBV3-1/TRBV3-2,TGTGCCAGCAGCCAAGATTGGGCAGATAATTCACCCCTCCACTTT,CASSQDWADNSPLHF
TRBD1,TRBJ1-6,-,TRBV18,TGTGCCAGCTCACGGGACAGGGGATCGAGTTCACCCCTCCACTTT,CASSRDRGSSSPLHF
-,TRBJ1-2,once,TRBV6-5,TGTGCCAGCAGTTACTCTTCAAACTATGGCTACACCTTC,CASSYSSNYGYTF
-,TRBJ1-4,-,TRBV7-6,TGTGCCAGCAGCTTAACCAGAATTACTAATGAAAAACTGTTTTTT,CASSLTRITNEKLFF
-,TRBJ2-3,-,TRBV12-3/TRBV12-4,TGTGCCAGCAGTTTCTTAGATGCGCAGTATTTT,CASSFLDAQYF
-,TRBJ1-4,-,TRBV5-1,TGCGCCAGCAGCTTGGATCCGGGAGTCACTGAAAAACTGTTTTTT,CASSLDPGVTEKLFF
TRBD1,TRBJ1-1,-,TRBV2,TGTGCCAGCAGGTTGGACAGGACCGCTTTCTTT,CASRLDRTAFF
TRBD1,TRBJ1-1,-,TRBV7-3,TGTGCCAGCAGCTCTCGACAGGGGCGGTCTGAAGCTTTCTTT,CASSSRQGRSEAFF
-,TRBJ2-3,once,TRBV5-1,TGCGCCAGCAGCTTGCCCGTAGCTCCAAGCACAGATACGCAGTATTTT,CASSLPVAPSTDTQYF
-,TRBJ1-1,-,TRBV27,TGTGCCAGCAGCTCCCGGGGTACTGAAGCTTTCTTT,CASSSRGTEAFF
-,TRBJ2-1,-,TRBV20-1,TGCAGTGCAAGCAGGGGCGCTGAGCAGTTCTTC,CSASRGAEQFF
TRBD1,TRBJ2-7,once,TRBV5-8,TGTGCCAGCAACACAGGACAGGGTAGTTACGAGCAGTACTTC,CASNTGQGSYEQYF